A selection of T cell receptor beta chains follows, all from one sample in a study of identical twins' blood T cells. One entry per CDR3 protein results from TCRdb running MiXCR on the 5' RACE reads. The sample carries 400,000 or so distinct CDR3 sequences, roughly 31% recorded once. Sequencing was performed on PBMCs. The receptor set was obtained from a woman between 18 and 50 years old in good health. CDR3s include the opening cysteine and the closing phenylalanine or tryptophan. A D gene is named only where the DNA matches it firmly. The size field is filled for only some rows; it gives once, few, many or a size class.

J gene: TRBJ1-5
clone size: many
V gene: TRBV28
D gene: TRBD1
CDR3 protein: CASSQTDRDYQPQHF
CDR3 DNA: TGTGCCAGCAGCCAGACCGACAGGGACTATCAGCCCCAGCATTTT

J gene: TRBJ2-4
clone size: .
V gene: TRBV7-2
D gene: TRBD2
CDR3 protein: CASSLELAGTKNIQYF
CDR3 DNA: TGTGCCAGCAGCTTAGAACTAGCGGGGACCAAAAACATTCAGTACTTC

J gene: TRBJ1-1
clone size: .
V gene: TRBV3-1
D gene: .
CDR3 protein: CASSQFGDDTGAFF
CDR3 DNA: TGTGCCAGCAGCCAGTTCGGGGACGACACTGGAGCTTTCTTT

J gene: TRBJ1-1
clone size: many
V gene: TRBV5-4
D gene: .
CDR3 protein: CASRKEAGEAFF
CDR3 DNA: TGTGCCAGCAGAAAAGAGGCAGGTGAAGCTTTCTTT

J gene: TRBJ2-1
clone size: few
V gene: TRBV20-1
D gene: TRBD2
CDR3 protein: CSARAGTNNEQFF
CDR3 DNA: TGCAGTGCTAGAGCCGGGACTAACAATGAGCAGTTCTTC

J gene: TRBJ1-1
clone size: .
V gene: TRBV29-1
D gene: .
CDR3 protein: CSVAGGTPEAFF
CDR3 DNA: TGCAGCGTTGCCGGGGGGACCCCTGAAGCTTTCTTT

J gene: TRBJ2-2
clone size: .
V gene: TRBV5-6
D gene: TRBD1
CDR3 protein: CASSLSRGKNTGELFF
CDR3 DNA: TGTGCCAGCAGCTTATCCAGGGGGAAAAACACCGGGGAGCTGTTTTTT

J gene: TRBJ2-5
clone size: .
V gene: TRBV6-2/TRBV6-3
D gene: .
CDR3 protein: CASVEGRLYQETQYF
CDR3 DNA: TGTGCCAGCGTCGAGGGTCGACTGTACCAAGAGACCCAGTACTTC

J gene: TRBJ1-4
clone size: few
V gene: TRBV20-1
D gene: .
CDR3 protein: CSARQGGEKLFF
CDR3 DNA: TGCAGTGCTAGACAGGGCGGTGAAAAACTGTTTTTT

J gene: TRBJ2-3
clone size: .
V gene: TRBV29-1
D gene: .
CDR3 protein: CSVDGIPTDTQYF
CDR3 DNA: TGCAGCGTTGATGGGATTCCCACAGATACGCAGTATTTT

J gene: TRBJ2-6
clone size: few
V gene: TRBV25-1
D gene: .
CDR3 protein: CASRYPGANVLTF
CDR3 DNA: TGTGCCAGTAGATATCCTGGGGCCAACGTCCTGACTTTC

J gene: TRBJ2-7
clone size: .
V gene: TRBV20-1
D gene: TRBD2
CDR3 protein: CSARRKTSGLYEQHF
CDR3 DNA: TGCAGTGCTAGGAGAAAGACTAGCGGCCTATACGAGCAGCACTTC

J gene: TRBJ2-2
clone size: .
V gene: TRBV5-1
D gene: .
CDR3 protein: CASKAGNTGELFF
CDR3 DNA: TGCGCCAGCAAAGCTGGGAACACCGGGGAGCTGTTTTTT

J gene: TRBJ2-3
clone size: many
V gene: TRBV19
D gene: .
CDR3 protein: CASSTNTDTQYF
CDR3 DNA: TGTGCCAGTAGTACAAACACAGATACGCAGTATTTT

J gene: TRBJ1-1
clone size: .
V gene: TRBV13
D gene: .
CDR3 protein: CASSFRIQGIAEAFF
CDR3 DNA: TGTGCCAGCAGCTTTAGAATTCAGGGGATTGCTGAAGCTTTCTTT

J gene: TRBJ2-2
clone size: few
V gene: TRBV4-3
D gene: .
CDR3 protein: CASSREYTGELFF
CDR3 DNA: TGCGCCAGCAGCCGAGAGTACACCGGGGAGCTGTTTTTT

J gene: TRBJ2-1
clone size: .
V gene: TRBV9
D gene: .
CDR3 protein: CASSVMGHNEQFF
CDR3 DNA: TGTGCCAGCAGCGTGATGGGGCACAATGAGCAGTTCTTC

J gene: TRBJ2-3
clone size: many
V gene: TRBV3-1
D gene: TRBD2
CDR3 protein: CASSPHGVAAGGMDTQYF
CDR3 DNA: TGTGCCAGCAGCCCACACGGGGTGGCAGCGGGGGGAATGGATACGCAGTATTTT

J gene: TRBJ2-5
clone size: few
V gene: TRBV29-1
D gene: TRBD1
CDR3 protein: CTIDRGFQETQYF
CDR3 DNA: TGCACCATAGACAGGGGATTCCAAGAGACCCAGTACTTC

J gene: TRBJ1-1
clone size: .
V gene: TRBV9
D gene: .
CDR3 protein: CASSIGGRRENTEAFF
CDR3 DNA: TGTGCCAGCAGCATAGGAGGAAGGCGGGAGAACACTGAAGCTTTCTTT

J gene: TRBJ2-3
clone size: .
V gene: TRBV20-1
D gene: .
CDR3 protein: CSASNMQGNTDTQYF
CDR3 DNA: TGCAGTGCTAGTAACATGCAGGGAAACACAGATACGCAGTATTTT

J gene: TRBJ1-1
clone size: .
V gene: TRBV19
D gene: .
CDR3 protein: CASRAGKGAEAFF
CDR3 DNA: TGTGCCAGTAGGGCCGGGAAGGGCGCTGAAGCTTTCTTT

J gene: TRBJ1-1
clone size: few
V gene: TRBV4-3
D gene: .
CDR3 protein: CASSQGARVSTEAFF
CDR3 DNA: TGCGCCAGCAGCCAAGGCGCCAGGGTATCGACTGAAGCTTTCTTT

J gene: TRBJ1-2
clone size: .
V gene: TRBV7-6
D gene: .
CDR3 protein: CASSLVAGTDYGYTF
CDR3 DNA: TGTGCCAGCAGCTTAGTGGCTGGGACTGACTATGGCTACACCTTC

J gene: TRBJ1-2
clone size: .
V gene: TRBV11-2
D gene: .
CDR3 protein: CASSLKGNYGYTF
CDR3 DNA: TGTGCCAGCAGCTTAAAGGGGAACTATGGCTACACCTTC

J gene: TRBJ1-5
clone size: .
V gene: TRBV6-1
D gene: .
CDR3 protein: CASSEALYQPQHF
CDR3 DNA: TGTGCCAGCAGTGAGGCACTCTATCAGCCCCAGCATTTT

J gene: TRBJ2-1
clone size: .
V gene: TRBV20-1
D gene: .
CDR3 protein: CSASSIREQFF
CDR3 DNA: TGCAGTGCTAGCTCGATCCGTGAGCAGTTCTTC

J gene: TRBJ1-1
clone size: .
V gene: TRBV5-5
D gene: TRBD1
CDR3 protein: CASSQVRDSMNTEAFF
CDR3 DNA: TGTGCCAGCAGCCAGGTCCGGGACAGCATGAACACTGAAGCTTTCTTT

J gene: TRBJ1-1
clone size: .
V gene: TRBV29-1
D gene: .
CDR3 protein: CSVDSPGAFF
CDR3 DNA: TGCAGCGTTGATAGCCCGGGGGCTTTCTTT

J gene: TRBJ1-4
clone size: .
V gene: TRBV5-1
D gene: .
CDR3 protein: CASSKDASNEKLFF
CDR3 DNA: TGCGCCAGCAGCAAGGACGCGAGTAATGAAAAACTGTTTTTT

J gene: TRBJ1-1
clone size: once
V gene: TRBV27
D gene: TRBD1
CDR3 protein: CATRLGTVHTEAFF
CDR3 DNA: TGTGCCACCAGGCTAGGGACAGTACACACTGAAGCTTTCTTT

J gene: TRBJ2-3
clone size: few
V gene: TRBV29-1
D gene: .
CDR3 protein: CSVPPGTDTQYF
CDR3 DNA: TGCAGCGTTCCGCCCGGCACAGATACGCAGTATTTT

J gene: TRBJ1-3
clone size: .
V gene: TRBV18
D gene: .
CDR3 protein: CASSPPPRTTGNTIYF
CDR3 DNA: TGTGCCAGCTCACCTCCCCCCCGGACTACTGGAAACACCATATATTTT

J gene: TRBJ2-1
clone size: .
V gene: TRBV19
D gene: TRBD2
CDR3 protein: CASSIARGGPSSHRNEQFF
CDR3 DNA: TGTGCCAGTAGTATAGCTCGGGGGGGACCGTCCTCTCATCGCAATGAGCAGTTCTTC

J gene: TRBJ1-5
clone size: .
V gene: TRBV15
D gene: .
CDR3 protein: CAASREGQLNQPQHF
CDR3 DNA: TGTGCCGCCAGCAGAGAAGGACAGCTCAATCAGCCCCAGCATTTT

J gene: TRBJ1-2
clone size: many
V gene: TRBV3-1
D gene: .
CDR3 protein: CASSQGIGGYYGYTF
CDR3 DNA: TGTGCCAGCAGCCAAGGTATTGGGGGCTACTATGGCTACACCTTC

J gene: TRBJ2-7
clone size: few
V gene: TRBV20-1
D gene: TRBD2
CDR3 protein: CSASSGASYEQYF
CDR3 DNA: TGCAGTGCTAGTAGCGGGGCCTCCTACGAGCAGTACTTC

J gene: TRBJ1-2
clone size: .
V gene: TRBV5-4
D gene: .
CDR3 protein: CASSANSGSIYTF
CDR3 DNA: TGTGCCAGCAGCGCCAACTCAGGGTCAATCTACACCTTC

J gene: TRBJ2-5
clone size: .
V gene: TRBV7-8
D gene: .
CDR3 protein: CASSITSVETQYF
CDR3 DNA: TGTGCCAGCAGCATTACTAGTGTAGAGACCCAGTACTTC

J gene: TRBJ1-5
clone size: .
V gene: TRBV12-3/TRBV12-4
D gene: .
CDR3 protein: CASSLRVYNPNQPQHF
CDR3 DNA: TGTGCCAGCAGCCTAAGGGTCTACAACCCCAATCAGCCCCAGCATTTT

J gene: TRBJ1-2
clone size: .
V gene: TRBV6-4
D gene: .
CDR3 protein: CASSDSGSHGYTF
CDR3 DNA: TGTGCCAGCAGTGACTCAGGGTCTCATGGCTACACCTTC

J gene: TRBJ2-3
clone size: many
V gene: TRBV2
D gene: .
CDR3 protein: CASSERSDTQYF
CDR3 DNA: TGTGCCAGCAGTGAACGGTCAGATACGCAGTATTTT